These 3 T cell receptor beta chains were all obtained from the same sample, sequenced in a study of T cell responses to AZD1222 COVID-19 vaccine. Libraries were prepared by immunoSEQ multiplex PCR; TCRdb keeps only in-frame clonotypes and omits some of them. Found here are about 73,000 clones, around 88% of them singletons; the top ten hold around 21%. Sequences were derived from peripheral blood, sampled on day 0 of AZD1222 vaccination. The receptors were sampled from an adult in good health.

The chain links TRBV12-3 or TRBV12-4 to TRBJ2-7, with unresolved D. The CDR3 length is 13 residues. V lost 8 bases and J 6 bases, leaving 17 bases between the germline ends. The CDR3, as DNA: TGTGCCAGCGCTCCCTCAGGAGTTTCCGAGCAGTACTTC. It codes for CASAPSGVSEQYF.

This clone was counted a few times. The chain has TRBV4-1 and TRBJ1-4; possibly TRBD1 for D (5 bases). This CDR3 contains 16 residues. Germline CDR1 is MGHRA and CDR2 is YSYEKL. With 0 bases removed from V and 5 bases from J, the gap between germline ends came to 13 bases. DNA of the CDR3: TGCGCCAGCAGCCAAGATCCGGGGGACTGGAATGAAAAACTGTTTTTT. Protein product: CASSQDPGDWNEKLFF.

The chain recombines TRBV19 with TRBJ2-7; 10 nucleotides line up with TRBD1. Germline CDR1 LNHDA, CDR2 SQIVND (reference sequence). This CDR3 has 15 amino acids. Trimming took 5 bases from V and 3 from J; bases not matched to a gene: 7. The CDR3 is CASSPGQGFGYEQYF. The CDR3 DNA is TGTGCCAGTAGTCCGGGACAGGGGTTCGGCTACGAGCAGTACTTC.